The clone carrying this T cell receptor beta chain was seen a few times. The antigen remains undetermined. The ends were cut back, 7 bases at V and 1 base at J, with 22 bases in the middle. The CDR3 has 16 residues. Germline lookup yields CDR1 SQVTM and CDR2 ANQGSEA. The sample is drawn from a study of PD-1 blockade in classical Hodgkin lymphoma. Study overall: It was nivolumab at 3 mg/kg, given intravenously every 2 weeks, that patients received.

Produced via immunoSEQ multiplex PCR; TCRdb's table is partial and in-frame only. Among roughly 50,000 clones listed, 85% to 90% were seen once. Study outcomes and limitations: Patients with a complete response exhibited baseline diversity comparable to newly diagnosed patients. What caused the repertoire differences, perhaps disease activity or prior therapy, remains undefined.

Time point described: cycle 4 day 1 (C4D1), after less than seven weeks of nivolumab. Each of the patients experienced relapse following autologous stem cell transplantation, and their brentuximab vedotin exposure differed. This chain connects TRBV29-1 to TRBJ1-1; no clear D gene. The source was peripheral blood mononuclear cells (PBMCs), collected before the fourth cycle of nivolumab. The sequence was obtained from a human donor with classical Hodgkin lymphoma. This CDR3 is CSATLDNSGTNTEAFF. CDR3 coding DNA: TGCAGCGCTACGTTAGACAATTCGGGTACGAACACTGAAGCTTTCTTT.